This TCR beta chain was observed in a study of blood T cell repertoires in COVID-19. TCRdb keeps only in-frame clones here, not all; method: immunoSEQ multiplex PCR. The table includes 300,000 to 350,000 clones, roughly 90% detected once. Assignments of participants to cohorts depended upon their own reported clinical history. The source of this sequence is a woman aged 25 to 39 who had recovered from COVID-19. The sequencing sample was made of PBMCs or T cells enriched from blood (not recorded which).

The CDR3 DNA is TGTGCCAGCAGCTTATCCCTGACAGGGTCTGAAGCTTTCTTT. This encodes CASSLSLTGSEAFF. The chain couples TRBV7-3 to TRBJ1-1, with TRBD1 matching 7 bases. V was pared by 2 bases and J by 6 bases, with 6 bases of the junction left unmatched. The CDR3 totals 14 residues. Germline assignment: CDR1 SGHTA and CDR2 FQGTGA.